This TCR beta chain was sequenced during a study of identical twins. This clonotype has a handful of counts. CDR1 and CDR2 from the germline V gene are SGDLS and YYNGEE. Trimming took 0 bases from V and 5 from J; bases not matched to a gene: 9. The CDR3 covers 16 residues. A template switching step contributed a universal primer site, while unique molecular identifiers were present in the cDNA. In TCRdb, the 5' RACE reads were re-called with MiXCR into one record per CDR3 protein. The repertoire holds around 280,000 distinct CDR3 sequences, with about 8.1% as singletons. A further study also used this sample, focusing on yellow fever vaccine responses in identical twins. That work contributes: Convergence reportedly seemed to mark part of the twins' vaccine T cell response, with personalization marking the rest.

The receptor's source is a young woman in good health. The chain links TRBV9 to TRBJ2-7; 9 nucleotides line up with TRBD2. Sample: memory (CD45RO+) T cells sorted from blood. CDR3 residues: CASSVDLQREVNEQYF. The CDR3 DNA reads as TGTGCCAGCAGCGTAGATCTCCAGCGGGAGGTGAACGAGCAGTACTTC.